The present TCR beta chain was sequenced within a study of T cell repertoires in cytomegalovirus infection. Study findings and constraints: The response measured ex vivo was dominated by TCR beta clonotypes (HLA-C-restricted and CMV-specific).

For this clonotype: Its specificity is not known.

V lost 8 bases to trimming and J lost 6 bases, with 23 bases between them. CDR3 size: 15 residues. CDR1 and CDR2 from the germline V gene are SGHTA and FQGNSA. TCRdb fed the reads into MiXCR, producing one record per CDR3 protein. The sample has around 120,000 distinct CDR3 sequences; roughly 41% are singletons. The sequence came from a human donor in good health (CMV status not recorded). Some clones in this sample may be carry-over from other donors' samples. The chain is built from TRBV7-2 and TRBJ2-7, with D possibly TRBD2 on 6 matching bases. The sequenced sample was CD8+ T cells from cultured PBMCs, obtained from culture after CMV antigen stimulation. The CDR3 coding sequence is TGTGCCAGCTCGCGAACCCAGGGTGGAGGGCTCGAGCAGTACTTC. Residues: CASSRTQGGGLEQYF.